This T cell receptor beta chain was profiled in a study of vaccination and CD4 T cells after COVID-19. Treatment noted: roughly 10-day PBMC culture with coronavirus spike peptide pools or control peptides (ViraFEST assay). V lost 1 base, J lost 3 bases, and 4 bases lay in between. CDR1 DFQATT and CDR2 SNEGSKA come from the germline V gene (reference sequence). The CDR3 sequence is 12 residues long. This clonotype was detected only a few times. What it binds is unknown. Scientists ran DNA taken from cultured CD4+ T cells through the Oncomine TCR Beta short-read assay for sequencing. TCRdb used MiXCR to reprocess the PCR reads, holding one entry per CDR3 protein. Of roughly 4,500 distinct CDR3 sequences in the sample, 21% were seen once.

The sequenced sample consisted of CD4+ T cells from blood, cultured in vitro. This sequence was found in a human donor who had recovered from COVID-19. The chain links TRBV20-1 to TRBJ2-1; D unresolved. DNA of the CDR3: TGCAGTGCTAGAGGGAACTACAATGAGCAGTTCTTC. Translated, it gives CSARGNYNEQFF.